Listed here are 17 T cell receptor beta chains from one sample, sequenced in a study of blood T cell repertoires in COVID-19. Assay used: immunoSEQ multiplex PCR; TCRdb lists only in-frame clones, some missing. Of about 270,000 clones in the sample, about 89% were seen once. The sequenced material came from peripheral blood. The receptors stem from a woman in her fifties or sixties with acute or convalescent COVID-19.

The rearrangement uses TRBV4-1 and TRBJ2-6; tentative D call: TRBD1 (6 bases). The V gene's germline CDR1 is MGHRA and CDR2 YSYEKL. The CDR3 extends over 17 amino acids. The V and J ends lost 0 bases and 1 base respectively, with 10 bases between them. The CDR3 sequence is CASSQEIGQSGANVLTF. The CDR3 DNA is TGCGCCAGCAGCCAAGAAATCGGACAGTCTGGGGCCAACGTCCTGACTTTC.

The chain combines TRBV7-9 with TRBJ2-1, with 9 bases that match TRBD1. The CDR3 has 15 amino acids. Trimming removed 6 bases from V and 6 bases from J; junction bases left unmatched: 9. The germline V gene has CDR1 SEHNR and CDR2 FQNEAQ (reference sequence). Written as DNA, the CDR3 is TGTGCCAGCAGTGGGGGACAGGGTGGGATCAATGAGCAGTTCTTC. Protein: CASSGGQGGINEQFF.

The chain uses TRBV5-1 and TRBJ2-7; 7 nucleotides match TRBD2. The CDR3 runs 14 residues. V shed 3 bases and J 4 bases; nucleotides not matched to a gene: 7. CDR1 and CDR2 from the germline V gene are SGHRS and YFSETQ. The CDR3 bases are TGCGCCAGCAGCTCGCCCCCACTAGCGTACGAGCAGTACTTC. It is translated as CASSSPPLAYEQYF.

In this sample, this clone turned up once. The rearrangement joins TRBV15 to TRBJ2-2, with a weak D call TRBD1 (5 bases). The length of the CDR3 is 14 residues. Germline lookup yields CDR1 LNHNV and CDR2 YYDKDF (reference sequence). V lost 1 base, J lost 16 bases, and 19 bases lay in between. CDR3 nucleotide sequence: TGTGCCACCAGCAGAGGACAGCTTATTACCTCTCCGTTTTTT. It encodes CATSRGQLITSPFF.

This clone was seen a single time. The V call is TRBV7-2, the J call TRBJ1-3, with D tentatively TRBD1 (6 bases). Trimming stripped 6 bases from V and 1 base from J, with 10 bases between. Germline CDR1 is SGHTA and CDR2 is FQGNSA. The CDR3 has 14 residues. Written as DNA, the CDR3 is TGTGCCAGCAGGCCTCAGGGGTCTGGAAACACCATATATTTT. Its protein is CASRPQGSGNTIYF.

This rearrangement joins TRBV28 to TRBJ2-1, with TRBD1 identical over 7 bases. The CDR3 sequence is 16 residues long. V lost 0 bases and J lost 0; bases outside the gene matches: 2. Germline CDR1 is MDHEN and CDR2 is SYDVKM. CDR3 residues: CASSLWAGGSYNEQFF. CDR3 DNA sequence: TGTGCCAGCAGTTTATGGGCAGGGGGCTCCTACAATGAGCAGTTCTTC.

The chain combines TRBV10-3 with TRBJ1-1, with D tentatively TRBD1 (6 bases). This CDR3 has 15 residues. Trimming removed 6 bases from V and 0 bases from J, with 14 bases in between. Germline assignment: CDR1 ENHRY and CDR2 SYGVKD. CDR3 residues: CAIRRDILLNTEAFF. CDR3 nucleotides: TGTGCCATCAGACGGGACATTCTACTGAACACTGAAGCTTTCTTT.

The V and J genes are TRBV3-1 (or the pseudogene TRBV3-2) and TRBJ1-5, with TRBD1 as a possible D gene (6 bases). The CDR3 sequence is 16 residues long. The germline V gene encodes CDR1 LGHDT and CDR2 YNNKEL (reference sequence). Deletions cut 0 bases from V and 0 bases from J, with 9 bases between. DNA of the CDR3: TGTGCCAGCAGCCAAGAGACAGGTTATAGCAATCAGCCCCAGCATTTT. Translation gives CASSQETGYSNQPQHF.

CDR3 in amino acids: CASSPQQGTEQFF. The CDR3 DNA reads as TGTGCCAGCAGTCCTCAACAGGGTACTGAGCAGTTCTTC. V is TRBV11-2 and J is TRBJ2-1, with D perhaps TRBD1 (6 bases). The V end was cut by 6 bases, the J end by 9 bases, with 15 bases between. Germline V gene data show CDR1 as SGHAT and CDR2 as FQNNGV. This CDR3 has 13 amino acids.

The genes are TRBV3-1 (or the pseudogene TRBV3-2) and TRBJ2-5; D is perhaps TRBD1 (6 bases). Germline V gives CDR1 LGHDT, CDR2 YNNKEL (reference sequence). The CDR3 loop spans 13 amino acids. V was cut by 7 bases and J by 5 bases, with 14 bases left in between. CDR3 amino acids: CASTTGGVETQYF. The CDR3 DNA reads as TGTGCCAGCACGACAGGTGGCGTTGAGACCCAGTACTTC.

The DNA for the CDR3 is TGTGCCAGCAGTTTAAGGTCGGCGGGGGAAGCTTTCTTT. This codes for CASSLRSAGEAFF. This chain uses TRBV12-3 or TRBV12-4 with TRBJ1-1; no clear D. The V gene lost 2 bases and the J gene lost 8 bases, with 12 bases spanning the gap. The CDR3 is made up of 13 amino acids.

This clone was picked up one time. The rearrangement uses TRBV7-2 and TRBJ2-5; D is uncertain. Per germline, CDR1 SGHTA and CDR2 FQGNSA. V was trimmed by 0 bases and J by 2 bases, leaving 4 bases between them. This CDR3 comprises 13 residues. This CDR3 reads CASSLALQETQYF. As DNA, the CDR3 is TGTGCCAGCAGCTTAGCACTTCAAGAGACCCAGTACTTC.

The V call is TRBV11-2, the J call TRBJ1-1, with D unresolved. Germline CDR1 is SGHAT and CDR2 is FQNNGV. This CDR3 is built from 13 residues. Trimming pared 5 bases from V and 0 bases from J, leaving 7 bases between. CDR3 nucleotides: TGTGCCAGCAGCCCAACGGTGAACACTGAAGCTTTCTTT. It translates to CASSPTVNTEAFF.

This clone showed up just once. J is TRBJ1-5 and V is TRBV27; 7 bases line up with TRBD1. The CDR3 runs 16 residues. Trimming at V came to 4 bases and at J to 3 bases, leaving 9 bases not matched to a gene. Germline CDR1 and CDR2: MNHEY and SMNVEV (reference sequence). This chain's CDR3 is CASSSQGVPTNQPQHF. The CDR3, as DNA: TGTGCCAGCAGTTCGCAGGGGGTGCCCACCAATCAGCCCCAGCATTTT.

The chain links TRBV27 to TRBJ1-5; D is perhaps TRBD1 (5 bases). V was shortened by 8 bases and J by 13 bases, with 15 bases between the two germline ends. The CDR3 totals 11 residues. Germline loops: CDR1 MNHEY, CDR2 SMNVEV (reference sequence). CDR3 bases: TGTGCCAGCTACCTCGGGGGGTCTCAGCATTTT. The encoded protein is CASYLGGSQHF.

CDR3 amino acids: CASSQWAGDYGYTF. CDR3 bases: TGTGCCAGCAGCCAATGGGCAGGGGACTATGGCTACACCTTC. The V call is TRBV14, the J call TRBJ1-2, with D maybe TRBD1 (6 bases). V gave up 2 bases and J gave up 3 bases, with 10 bases separating them. From germline, CDR1 is SGHDN and CDR2 FVKESK. This CDR3 comprises 14 residues.

The chain carries TRBV9 and TRBJ1-5; TRBD1 is a possible D gene (6 bases). Germline CDR1 and CDR2: SGDLS and YYNGEE. The CDR3 runs 15 residues. V dropped 0 bases and J dropped 7 bases, with 14 bases sitting between them. CDR3 nucleotides: TGTGCCAGCAGCGTAGAAGGGGGGGCCGGACAGCCCCAGCATTTT. Protein: CASSVEGGAGQPQHF.